What follows are 26 T cell receptor beta chains derived from one specimen sequenced in a study of OX40 agonist ivuxolimab in advanced cancers. To prepare the library, the immunoSEQ multiplex PCR assay was applied. TCRdb mirrors the immuneACCESS table, restricted to in-frame sequences. Some clones are absent from its copies; in checked studies, under half trace to an unresolved V gene, and the reason for the others is unknown. In all, the sample holds some 39,000 clones, and roughly 80% of those were seen once. More than 9.5% of the sample is taken by the ten largest. Specimen: CD4+ or CD8+ T cells sorted from blood, collected in a trial of the OX40 agonist ivuxolimab. The source of these receptors is an adult with an advanced solid tumor such as melanoma, head and neck, liver or kidney cancer.

The V call is TRBV30, the J call TRBJ1-2, with TRBD1 matching over 9 bases. Germline V lookup: CDR1 GTSNPN, CDR2 SVGIG (reference sequence). CDR3 length equals 17 residues. J gave up 3 bases and V 2 bases, and 13 bases lay outside the gene matches. As DNA, the CDR3 is TGTGCCTGGAGTCTAGGTCGGGACAGGGAGCTGGACTATGGCTACACCTTC. It specifies CAWSLGRDRELDYGYTF.

The genes are TRBV27 and TRBJ1-1; D ambiguous. The V end lost 2 bases, the J end lost 2 bases, and 0 bases lay between the germline ends. Germline values: CDR1 MNHEY, CDR2 SMNVEV (reference sequence). The CDR3 is 11 amino acids. The CDR3 DNA is TGTGCCAGCAGTTTAAACACTGAAGCTTTCTTT. This codes for CASSLNTEAFF.

The chain links TRBV15 to TRBJ2-3; 11 bases line up with TRBD2. V lost 5 bases, J lost 5 bases, and 6 bases stayed unmatched. CDR3 length equals 15 residues. The V gene's germline CDR1 is LNHNV and CDR2 YYDKDF (reference sequence). CDR3 residues: CATSQLAGGVDTQYF. CDR3 nucleotides: TGTGCCACCAGCCAGCTAGCGGGGGGCGTAGATACGCAGTATTTT. The full variable domain, in which reference TRBV15 and TRBJ2-3 provide the parts outside the CDR3, is DAMVIQNPRYQVTQFGKPVTLSCSQTLNHNVMYWYQQKSSQAPKLLFHYYDKDFNNEADTPDNFQSRRPNTSFCFLDIRSPGLGDTAMYLCATSQLAGGVDTQYFGPGTRLTVL.

The chain has TRBV4-2 and TRBJ1-2, with D hard to call. The CDR3 is 14 residues long. V lost 5 bases and J lost 2, with 12 bases in between. From germline, CDR1 is LGHNA and CDR2 YNFKEQ. The CDR3 reads CASSLATENYGYTF. CDR3 bases: TGTGCCAGCAGCTTAGCCACAGAAAACTATGGCTACACCTTC.

The chain couples TRBV5-4 to TRBJ2-1; 9 bases agree with TRBD2. There are 18 residues in the CDR3. Germline V lookup: CDR1 SGHNT, CDR2 YYREEE (reference sequence). Unmatched junction bases numbered 8, after V lost 1 base and J lost 0 bases. The CDR3 loop is CASSLWRGGPSSYNEQFF. CDR3 coding DNA: TGTGCCAGCAGCTTGTGGCGGGGGGGCCCTAGCTCCTACAATGAGCAGTTCTTC.

This chain joins TRBV19 and TRBJ1-2; D is ambiguous. The V gene's germline CDR1 is LNHDA and CDR2 SQIVND (reference sequence). The CDR3 sequence is 13 residues long. V dropped 6 bases and J dropped 0 bases, with 8 bases sitting between them. The CDR3 is CASRSSTNYGYTF. The CDR3 DNA reads as TGTGCCAGTAGATCATCAACTAACTATGGCTACACCTTC.

The V gene is TRBV7-3, the J gene TRBJ2-7; 9 bases align to TRBD1. Trimming took 4 bases from V and 5 from J; bases not matched to a gene: 9. The CDR3 consists of 15 residues. Germline V lookup: CDR1 SGHTA, CDR2 FQGTGA. The DNA of the CDR3 is TGTGCCAGCAGCTGGGACAGGGACAGGGCGAACGAGCAGTACTTC. Translation: CASSWDRDRANEQYF.

CDR3 DNA sequence: TGTGCCAGCAGTGAACCGGGCGGGGGTGTCGCCGGGGAGCTGTTTTTT. Translation gives CASSEPGGGVAGELFF. The rearrangement links TRBV2 to TRBJ2-2; 7 bases match TRBD2. The J segment lost 6 bases and the V segment lost 2 bases, leaving 9 bases of the junction unmatched. This CDR3 is built from 16 residues. Looked up from germline, CDR1 is SNHLY and CDR2 is FYNNEI.

CDR3 protein: CASSLPTDTQYF. In nucleotides, the CDR3 is TGTGCCAGCAGTTTACCCACAGATACGCAGTATTTT. The chain links TRBV27 to TRBJ2-3; D gene uncertain. The CDR3 extends over 12 amino acids. The germline gives CDR1 MNHEY, CDR2 SMNVEV (reference sequence). Trimming left V 2 bases short and J 2 bases short, with 2 bases between.

This clone was counted only a few times. The gene calls are TRBV7-9 and TRBJ1-2; D not resolved. The CDR3 loop spans 14 amino acids. V was cut by 2 bases and J by 4 bases, with 11 bases left in between. Per the germline V gene, CDR1 is SEHNR and CDR2 is FQNEAQ (reference sequence). As DNA, the CDR3 is TGTGCCAGCAGCTTAAAGAGCGCCGGCTATGGCTACACCTTC. This sequence encodes CASSLKSAGYGYTF.

This clone was recorded a few times. The V and J genes are TRBV21-1 and TRBJ1-3. TRBV21-1 is given as a pseudogene. The CDR3 totals 15 residues. The CDR3 spells CASSKPRESGNTIYF. As DNA, the CDR3 is TGTGCCAGCAGCAAGCCCAGGGAGTCTGGAAACACCATATATTTT.

The V and J genes are TRBV20-1 and TRBJ2-1; D not resolved. The CDR3 contains 11 residues. Germline V gene sequence: CDR1 DFQATT, CDR2 SNEGSKA (reference sequence). Between the trimmed V and J ends, which lost 4 bases and 8 bases, there was a span of 9 bases. In nucleotides, the CDR3 is TGCAGTGCTAAAGGGATCCATGAGCAGTTCTTC. It specifies CSAKGIHEQFF.

This chain connects TRBV30 to TRBJ2-7; D remains unclear. This CDR3 is built from 12 residues. CDR1 is GTSNPN and CDR2 is SVGIG in the germline V gene (reference sequence). Trimming cost V 0 bases and J 6 bases, with 9 bases left between them. CDR3 region: CAWSVHLSEQYF. The DNA of the CDR3 is TGTGCCTGGAGTGTCCATTTGAGCGAGCAGTACTTC.

The rearrangement uses TRBV5-4 and TRBJ1-6; 7 nucleotides align to TRBD1. Germline CDR1 reads SGHNT; CDR2 reads YYREEE (reference sequence). With 4 bases clipped from V and 7 bases from J, the junction kept 14 bases outside the gene matches. The CDR3 runs to 17 residues. The CDR3 loop reads CASSLNRGLTGNSPLHF. The CDR3 DNA reads as TGTGCCAGCAGCCTTAACAGGGGACTAACGGGCAATTCACCCCTCCACTTT.

The CDR3 coding sequence is TGTGCCAGCAGTTTCCCCCGCGGACAGGGTTCCTACGAGCAGTACTTC. Protein: CASSFPRGQGSYEQYF. This sequence joins TRBV28 and TRBJ2-7; 8 bases fit TRBD1. Unmatched junction bases numbered 8, after V lost 3 bases and J lost 1 base. The length of the CDR3 is 16 residues. Germline assignment: CDR1 MDHEN and CDR2 SYDVKM.

V is TRBV5-1 and J is TRBJ1-6, with a possible D match to TRBD1 (5 bases). Germline V gene data show CDR1 as SGHRS and CDR2 as YFSETQ. V was shortened by 4 bases and J by 2 bases, with 25 bases between the two germline ends. The CDR3 consists of 20 residues. The CDR3 DNA is TGCGCCAGCAGCCCACAGCCAAGAAGGCAGGGAAGCACCTATAATTCACCCCTCCACTTT. Amino acid sequence: CASSPQPRRQGSTYNSPLHF.

The V gene is TRBV5-6, the J gene TRBJ2-5, with 15 bases matching TRBD2. There are 16 residues in the CDR3. Germline V gene lookup returns CDR1 SGHDT and CDR2 YYEEEE. V was pared by 4 bases and J by 7 bases, with 8 bases of the junction left unmatched. CDR3 loop: CASSPAGTSGGRTQYF. The CDR3 DNA reads as TGTGCCAGCAGCCCGGCCGGGACTAGCGGGGGGAGGACCCAGTACTTC.

Of note for this clone: At one boundary the junction diverges from the germline segment, which might be a read error. This rearrangement joins TRBV7-2 to TRBJ2-1; TRBD1 aligns across 10 bases. Germline V gene data show CDR1 as SGHTA and CDR2 as FQGNSA. The length of the CDR3 is 12 residues. CDR3: CASSLDWTGGLF. CDR3 in DNA: TGTGCCAGCAGCTTAGACTGGACAGGGGGTCTCTTC.

This rearrangement joins TRBV7-3 to TRBJ1-6; D not resolved. Germline CDR1 is SGHTA and CDR2 is FQGTGA. V shed 2 bases and J shed 12 bases, with 11 bases lying between them. CDR3 size: 13 residues. The DNA of the CDR3 is TGTGCCAGCAGCTTACAGCGTATGCAACCCCTCCACTTT. It yields the protein CASSLQRMQPLHF.

The rearrangement joins TRBV7-9 to TRBJ2-5; 8 nucleotides align to TRBD1. J was trimmed by 3 bases and V by 5 bases; bases with no gene match: 11. This CDR3 spans 16 amino acids. CDR1 SEHNR and CDR2 FQNEAQ come from the germline V gene (reference sequence). The CDR3 reads CASSPRTGKEKETQYF. Here the CDR3 DNA reads TGTGCCAGCAGCCCTCGGACAGGGAAGGAAAAAGAGACCCAGTACTTC.

V usage is TRBV27 and J usage is TRBJ1-5, with 10 bases identical to TRBD1. V gave up 6 bases and J gave up 6 bases; unmatched junction bases: 5. The CDR3 length is 14 residues. Germline V gene lookup returns CDR1 MNHEY and CDR2 SMNVEV (reference sequence). CDR3 residues: CASRRTGGGQPQHF. CDR3 DNA sequence: TGTGCCAGCAGGCGGACAGGGGGGGGTCAGCCCCAGCATTTT.

This clone appeared once. One junction end disagrees with the germline gene, perhaps due to a read error. The chain combines TRBV2 with TRBJ2-5; D perhaps matches TRBD1 (6 bases). Germline values: CDR1 SNHLY, CDR2 FYNNEI. The CDR3 is made up of 12 amino acids. CDR3 bases: TGTGCCAGCAACTCCGCGCAGGGGTCGCCCCACTTC. It encodes CASNSAQGSPHF.

A single count supports this clone. The rearrangement links TRBV10-2 to TRBJ1-2, with D unclear. With 4 bases removed from V and 3 bases from J, the gap between germline ends came to 18 bases. The germline gives CDR1 WSHSY, CDR2 SAAADI. The CDR3 runs 16 residues. CDR3 amino acids: CASSGLTVGLDYGYTF. CDR3 DNA: TGCGCCAGCAGTGGCTTGACTGTAGGCCTGGACTATGGCTACACCTTC.

The rearrangement joins TRBV11-1 to TRBJ1-3; D is uncertain. V was clipped by 3 bases and J by 7 bases, with 4 bases between them. The CDR3 loop spans 11 amino acids. CDR1 is SGHAT, CDR2 FQDESV, per germline (reference sequence). The CDR3, as DNA: TGTGCCAGCAGCTTCCAGAACACCATATATTTT. Encoded protein: CASSFQNTIYF.

CDR3 loop: CASSPDRPDQPQHF. The DNA of the CDR3 is TGCGCCAGCAGCCCGGACAGGCCGGATCAGCCCCAGCATTTT. The chain employs TRBV5-1 and TRBJ1-5, with 7 bases that match TRBD1. CDR3 length: 14 residues. Trimming at V came to 4 bases and at J to 5 bases, leaving 6 bases not matched to a gene. In germline, CDR1 is SGHRS, CDR2 YFSETQ. The full variable domain, completed using reference TRBV5-1 and TRBJ1-5, is KAGVTQTPRYLIKTRGQQVTLSCSPISGHRSVSWYQQTPGQGLQFLFEYFSETQRNKGNFPGRFSGRQFSNSRSEMNVSTLELGDSALYLCASSPDRPDQPQHFGDGTRLSIL.

This clone was found a few times. The rearrangement links TRBV6-6 to TRBJ1-3; 7 bases fit TRBD1. In germline, CDR1 is MNHNY, CDR2 SVGAGI (reference sequence). This CDR3 contains 16 residues. Unmatched junction bases numbered 11, after V lost 5 bases and J lost 4 bases. This CDR3 is CASSIRDSLVGNTIYF. CDR3 bases: TGTGCCAGCAGTATCCGGGACAGCCTTGTGGGAAACACCATATATTTT.